This TCR beta chain stems from a study of cytomegalovirus exposure and HLA in healthy donors. Amplification used 60 Vbeta primers and 13 Jbeta primers. Libraries were prepared by immunoSEQ multiplex PCR; TCRdb keeps only in-frame clonotypes and omits some of them. The sample consists of approximately 160,000 clones, around 85% of them appearing once. Findings and caveats of the study: HLA alleles were associated with around 17,000 TCR beta sequences in a later analysis at 0.05 false discovery rate. Trimming of TCR beta V- and J-genes showed a link, identified in a later analysis, to a missense DCLRE1C variant. It was reportedly the case that the classifier diagnosed cytomegalovirus status with high specificity and sensitivity.

As for this clone: Its antigen is undetermined.

The germline V gene encodes CDR1 LNHDA and CDR2 SQIVND (reference sequence). This CDR3 is 16 amino acids long. The chain employs TRBV19 and TRBJ2-5, with 7 bases aligning to TRBD2. Judging by the DNA end, TRBJ2-7 fits better; the J call may be wrong. The receptor's source is a human donor in good health. The sequenced sample was PBMCs. CDR3 protein: CASSMDTGTTSYEQYF. DNA of the CDR3: TGTGCCAGTAGTATGGATACCGGGACTACCTCCTACGAGCAGTACTTC.